This T cell receptor (beta chain) is from a study of T cell responses to AZD1222 COVID-19 vaccine. The germline gives CDR1 SGHTA, CDR2 FQGNSA. Trimming cost V 1 base and J 4 bases, with 2 bases left between them. The CDR3 is 12 residues long. Sequencing used immunoSEQ multiplex PCR; TCRdb keeps in-frame clones, though not all of them. This sample has 150,000 to 180,000 clones, with about 88% found just once. Study results and caveats: Researchers took repertoire samples only after the peak T cell response had come. Regions 160-218 and 743-854 dominated among vaccine-associated CD4 TCRs spanning spike. The breadth and depth of Spike-specific TCRs increased once two AZD1222 doses had been given.

In regard to this clone: What it binds is not known.

The chain employs TRBV7-2 and TRBJ1-3, with unresolved D. The receptor's source is an adult in good health. The material sequenced was peripheral blood, taken on day 0 of AZD1222 vaccination. Here the CDR3 reads CASSLVGNTIYF. The CDR3 region has the DNA TGTGCCAGCAGCTTAGTGGGAAACACCATATATTTT.